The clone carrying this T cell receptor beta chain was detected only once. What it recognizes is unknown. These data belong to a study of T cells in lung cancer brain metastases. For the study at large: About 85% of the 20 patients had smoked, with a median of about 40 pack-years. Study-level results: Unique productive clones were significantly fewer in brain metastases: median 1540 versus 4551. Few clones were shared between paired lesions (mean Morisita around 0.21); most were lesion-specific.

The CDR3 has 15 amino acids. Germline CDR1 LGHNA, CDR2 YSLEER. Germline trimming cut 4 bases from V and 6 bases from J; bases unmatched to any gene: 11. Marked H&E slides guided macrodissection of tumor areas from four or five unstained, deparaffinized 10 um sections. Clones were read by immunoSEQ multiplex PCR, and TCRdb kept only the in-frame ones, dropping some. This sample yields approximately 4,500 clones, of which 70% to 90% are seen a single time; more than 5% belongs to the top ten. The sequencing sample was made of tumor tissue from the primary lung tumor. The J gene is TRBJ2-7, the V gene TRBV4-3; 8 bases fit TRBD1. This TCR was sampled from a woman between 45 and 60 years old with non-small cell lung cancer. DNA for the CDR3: TGCGCCAGCAGCCGTGGGACAGGAGCTCAGGGCGAGCAGTACTTC. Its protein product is CASSRGTGAQGEQYF.